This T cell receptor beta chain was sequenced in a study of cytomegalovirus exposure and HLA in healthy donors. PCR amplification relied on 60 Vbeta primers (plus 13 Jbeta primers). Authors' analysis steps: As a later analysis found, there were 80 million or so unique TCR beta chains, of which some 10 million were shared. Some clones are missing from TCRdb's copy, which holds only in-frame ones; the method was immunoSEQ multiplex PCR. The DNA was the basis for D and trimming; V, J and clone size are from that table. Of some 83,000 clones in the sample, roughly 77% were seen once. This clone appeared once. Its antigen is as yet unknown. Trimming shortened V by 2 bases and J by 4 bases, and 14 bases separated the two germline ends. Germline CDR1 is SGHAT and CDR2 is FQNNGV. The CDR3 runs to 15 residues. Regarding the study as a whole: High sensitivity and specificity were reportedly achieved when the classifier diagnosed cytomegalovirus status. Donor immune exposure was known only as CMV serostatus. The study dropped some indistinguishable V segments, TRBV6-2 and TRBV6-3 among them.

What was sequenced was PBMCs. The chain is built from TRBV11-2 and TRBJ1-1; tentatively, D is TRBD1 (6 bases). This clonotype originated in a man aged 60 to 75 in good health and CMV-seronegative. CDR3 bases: TGTGCCAGCAGCTTAATTTCAGGGGAAGGCACTGAAGCTTTCTTT. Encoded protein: CASSLISGEGTEAFF. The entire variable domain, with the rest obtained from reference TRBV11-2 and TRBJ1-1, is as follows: EAGVAQSPRYKIIEKRQSVAFWCNPISGHATLYWYQQILGQGPKLLIQFQNNGVVDDSQLPKDRFSAERLKGVDSTLKIQPAKLEDSAVYLCASSLISGEGTEAFFGQGTRLTVV.